Presented here are 20 T cell receptor beta chains from one specimen sequenced in a study of technical replicates of blood from a few donors. Some clones are missing from TCRdb's copy, which holds only in-frame ones; the method was immunoSEQ multiplex PCR. The sample has approximately 64,000 clones, 86% seen once. Sequenced: PBMCs. The receptor set was obtained from a human donor in good health. Some clones in this sample may be carry-over from other donors' samples.

The rearrangement joins TRBV5-1 to TRBJ2-5, with 7 positions matching TRBD2. The germline CDR1 and CDR2 sequences are SGHRS and YFSETQ. V lost 0 bases and J lost 10; bases outside the gene matches: 6. The CDR3 is made up of 13 amino acids. The CDR3, as DNA: TGCGCCAGCAGCTTGGCCGGACGGGAGGACCAGTACTTC. It encodes CASSLAGREDQYF.

This chain links TRBV2 with TRBJ2-5; D is unresolved. The germline CDR1 and CDR2 sequences are SNHLY and FYNNEI. V lost 3 bases and J lost 7, with 9 bases in between. This CDR3 spans 12 amino acids. Here the CDR3 reads CASSDHYGTQYF. For the CDR3, the DNA is TGTGCCAGCAGTGACCACTACGGGACCCAGTACTTC. The whole variable domain, filled in from reference TRBV2 and TRBJ2-5, reads EPEVTQTPSHQVTQMGQEVILRCVPISNHLYFYWYRQILGQKVEFLVSFYNNEISEKSEIFDDQFSVERPDGSNFTLKIRSTKLEDSAMYFCASSDHYGTQYFGPGTRLLVL.

The chain couples TRBV13 to TRBJ2-3, with TRBD2 identical over 7 bases. Germline V gives CDR1 PRHDT, CDR2 FYEKMQ (reference sequence). The CDR3 extends over 14 amino acids. After removal of 3 bases from V and 1 base from J, the junction contained 1 base not matched to a gene. DNA for the CDR3: TGTGCCAGCAGCTTGGGGGGGGGCACAGATACGCAGTATTTT. It translates to CASSLGGGTDTQYF.

The rearrangement joins TRBV11-3 to TRBJ2-1; D is perhaps TRBD1 (5 bases). CDR1 is SGHNT, CDR2 YENEEA, per germline. The ends were cut back, 5 bases at V and 6 bases at J, with 17 bases in the middle. The CDR3 is 15 residues long. In DNA, the CDR3 is TGTGCCAGCAGCCCCTGGCAGGGTAGGCTCAATGAGCAGTTCTTC. Translation: CASSPWQGRLNEQFF.

This clone was recorded a few times. The chain carries TRBV5-1 and TRBJ1-2, with unresolved D. V lost 4 bases and J lost 1, with 11 bases in between. Germline CDR1 is SGHRS and CDR2 is YFSETQ. The CDR3 length is 14 residues. In DNA, the CDR3 is TGCGCCAGCAGCACTGAGGGTGGTAACTATGGCTACACCTTC. It yields the protein CASSTEGGNYGYTF.

This clone showed up just once. The chain is built from TRBV2 and TRBJ2-2; TRBD2 matches at 9 bases. CDR1 is SNHLY and CDR2 is FYNNEI in the germline V gene. The CDR3 totals 15 residues. The junction had 7 bases not matched to a gene; V was cut back by 6 bases and J by 5 bases. This CDR3 reads CASRRLAAGTGELFF. The CDR3 nucleotides read TGTGCCAGCAGGAGACTAGCGGCGGGAACCGGGGAGCTGTTTTTT.

This chain links TRBV6-1 with TRBJ1-1, with a weak D call TRBD1 (5 bases). With 0 bases removed from V and 4 bases from J, the gap between germline ends came to 12 bases. The CDR3 spans 15 residues. Germline V lookup: CDR1 MNHNS, CDR2 SASEGT. Here the CDR3 reads CASSEARRGGTEAFF. As DNA, the CDR3 is TGTGCCAGCAGTGAAGCACGTCGGGGGGGCACTGAAGCTTTCTTT.

The chain has TRBV7-3 and TRBJ2-2, with D possibly TRBD2 on 5 matching bases. Germline CDR1 reads SGHTA; CDR2 reads FQGTGA. The CDR3 extends over 13 amino acids. V was shortened by 4 bases and J by 8 bases, with 11 bases between the two germline ends. CDR3: CASSSSGGGELFF. CDR3 nucleotides: TGTGCCAGCAGCTCCTCAGGAGGTGGGGAGCTGTTTTTT. Full variable domain (remainder filled in from reference TRBV7-3 and TRBJ2-2): GAGVSQTPSNKVTEKGKYVELRCDPISGHTALYWYRQSLGQGPEFLIYFQGTGAADDSGLPNDRFFAVRPEGSVSTLKIQRTERGDSAVYLCASSSSGGGELFFGEGSRLTVL.

The chain recombines TRBV9 with TRBJ2-7, with TRBD2 as a possible D gene (6 bases). The CDR3 has 18 amino acids. Trimming stripped 2 bases from V and 1 base from J, with 22 bases between. Germline V gene sequence: CDR1 SGDLS, CDR2 YYNGEE. The CDR3 loop reads CASSVGVGGSATSYEQYF. DNA for the CDR3: TGTGCCAGCAGCGTCGGGGTTGGGGGGTCCGCCACTTCCTACGAGCAGTACTTC.

The rearrangement links TRBV9 to TRBJ2-1, with TRBD1 matching over 8 bases. The CDR3 has 17 amino acids. CDR1 SGDLS and CDR2 YYNGEE come from the germline V gene. V gave up 5 bases and J gave up 3 bases; unmatched junction bases: 13. CDR3 amino acids: CASRLLYRGEDYNEQFF. CDR3 DNA sequence: TGTGCCAGCAGACTCCTTTACAGGGGGGAGGACTACAATGAGCAGTTCTTC.

This clone showed up just a few times. V and J are TRBV28 and TRBJ2-5; 7 bases are shared with TRBD2. The CDR3 has 14 residues. The junction had 4 bases not matched to a gene; V was cut back by 1 base and J by 5 bases. Germline V gene data show CDR1 as MDHEN and CDR2 as SYDVKM. CDR3 sequence (DNA): TGTGCCAGCAGTTTATCCGGGCGGGGGGAGACCCAGTACTTC. Its translation: CASSLSGRGETQYF.

This clone occurred once. The J gene is TRBJ1-6, the V gene TRBV5-1; TRBD1 is a possible D gene (5 bases). Per the germline V gene, CDR1 is SGHRS and CDR2 is YFSETQ. The V end lost 0 bases, the J end lost 10 bases, and 17 bases lay between the germline ends. The CDR3 loop spans 16 amino acids. DNA of the CDR3: TGCGCCAGCAGCTTGGTGCCTGGGGCCTTCGGATCACCCCTCCACTTT. It specifies CASSLVPGAFGSPLHF.

The rearrangement links TRBV14 to TRBJ1-6; 8 nucleotides agree with TRBD1. This CDR3 contains 17 residues. Germline V CDR1 and CDR2: SGHDN, FVKESK. Germline trimming cut 4 bases from V and 7 bases from J; bases unmatched to any gene: 12. CDR3 DNA: TGTGCCAGCAGCCCCATCTTGGGCTACAGGGGGAATTCACCCCTCCACTTT. Protein: CASSPILGYRGNSPLHF.

This chain joins TRBV29-1 and TRBJ2-1, with TRBD1 matching over 8 bases. J was trimmed by 2 bases and V by 6 bases; bases with no gene match: 9. The germline CDR1 and CDR2 sequences are SQVTM and ANQGSEA. The CDR3 covers 15 residues. The CDR3, as DNA: TGCAGCGTAGCCACAGGGGGTAGGGCCTACAATGAGCAGTTCTTC. This codes for CSVATGGRAYNEQFF.

The chain carries TRBV18 and TRBJ2-7, with 8 bases fitting TRBD2. The V gene end was trimmed by 3 bases and the J gene end by 2 bases; junction bases not matched to a gene: 9. This CDR3 has 16 residues. Germline CDR1 and CDR2: KGHSH and LQKENI. The CDR3 sequence: CASSPKERESTYEQYF. The CDR3 DNA reads as TGTGCCAGCTCACCTAAGGAGCGGGAGTCTACCTACGAGCAGTACTTC.

The chain joins TRBV9 to TRBJ1-1; TRBD1 aligns across 7 bases. V lost 2 bases to trimming and J lost 7 bases; unmatched junction nucleotides: 5. The CDR3 is made up of 13 amino acids. Germline assignment: CDR1 SGDLS and CDR2 YYNGEE. The CDR3 protein is CASSVTGSSEAFF. The DNA for the CDR3 is TGTGCCAGCAGCGTGACAGGGTCGAGTGAAGCTTTCTTT.

This clone was recorded once. This chain uses TRBV12-5 with TRBJ2-7; 8 bases are shared with TRBD1. Per the germline V gene, CDR1 is LGHNT and CDR2 is FRNRAP. CDR3 length: 16 amino acids. V was clipped by 3 bases and J by 5 bases; unmatched bases: 12. The CDR3 here is CASGFWGLGQGNEQYF. CDR3 in DNA: TGTGCTAGTGGTTTCTGGGGGCTAGGACAGGGTAACGAGCAGTACTTC.

The V and J genes are TRBV19 and TRBJ2-2; D is possibly TRBD2 (5 bases). Germline V lookup: CDR1 LNHDA, CDR2 SQIVND (reference sequence). This CDR3 has 15 residues. V lost 6 bases and J lost 5, with 16 bases in between. In nucleotides, the CDR3 is TGTGCCAGTAGCACCAGGCTCCGAGGGACCGGGGAGCTGTTTTTT. Residues: CASSTRLRGTGELFF.

The gene calls are TRBV7-2 and TRBJ2-7; 11 bases match TRBD2. The CDR3 extends over 16 amino acids. Trimming took 1 base from V and 7 from J; bases not matched to a gene: 9. Germline V gene sequence: CDR1 SGHTA, CDR2 FQGNSA. CDR3: CASSLDLASGRHEQYF. The CDR3 DNA follows: TGTGCCAGCAGCTTAGATCTGGCTAGCGGGAGGCATGAGCAGTACTTC. The variable domain in full, with the rest retrieved from reference TRBV7-2 and TRBJ2-7, is GAGVSQSPSNKVTEKGKDVELRCDPISGHTALYWYRQSLGQGLEFLIYFQGNSAPDKSGLPSDRFSAERTGGSVSTLTIQRTQQEDSAVYLCASSLDLASGRHEQYFGPGTRLTVT.

The sample holds one count of this clone. This rearrangement joins TRBV27 to TRBJ1-4; D unclear. This CDR3 has 13 residues. V was clipped by 6 bases and J by 6 bases, with 11 bases between them. Germline V gene sequence: CDR1 MNHEY, CDR2 SMNVEV (reference sequence). The CDR3 DNA reads TGTGCCAGCAGCTACTTGGGAGATGAAAAACTGTTTTTT. Translating gives CASSYLGDEKLFF.